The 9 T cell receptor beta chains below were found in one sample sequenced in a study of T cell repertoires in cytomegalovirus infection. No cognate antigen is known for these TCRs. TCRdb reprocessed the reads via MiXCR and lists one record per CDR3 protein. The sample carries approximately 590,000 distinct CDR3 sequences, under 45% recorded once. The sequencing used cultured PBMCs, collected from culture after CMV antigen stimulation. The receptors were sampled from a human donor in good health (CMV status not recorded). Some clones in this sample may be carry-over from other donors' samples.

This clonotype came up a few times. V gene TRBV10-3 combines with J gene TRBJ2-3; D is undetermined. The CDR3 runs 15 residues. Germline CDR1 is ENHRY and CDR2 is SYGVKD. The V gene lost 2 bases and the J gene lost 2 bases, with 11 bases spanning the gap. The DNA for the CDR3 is TGTGCCATCAGTGAGGGGTATCGCCTCACAGATACGCAGTATTTT. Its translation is CAISEGYRLTDTQYF.

The CDR3 spells CASSAGGRGLYGYTF. As DNA, the CDR3 is TGTGCCAGCAGCGCGGGGGGCAGGGGGCTGTATGGCTACACCTTC. The chain carries TRBV7-8 and TRBJ1-2; the match to TRBD1 covers 8 bases. The CDR3 has 15 residues. V trimming: 5 bases; J trimming: 5 bases; junction bases outside the gene matches: 10. Germline lookup yields CDR1 SGHVS and CDR2 FQNEAQ.

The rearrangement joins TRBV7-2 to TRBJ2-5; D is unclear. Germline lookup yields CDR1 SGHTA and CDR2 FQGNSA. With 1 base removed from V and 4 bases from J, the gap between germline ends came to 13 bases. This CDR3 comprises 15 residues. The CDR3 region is CASSLVAVGGETQYF. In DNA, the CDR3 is TGTGCCAGCAGCTTAGTGGCGGTCGGTGGAGAGACCCAGTACTTC.

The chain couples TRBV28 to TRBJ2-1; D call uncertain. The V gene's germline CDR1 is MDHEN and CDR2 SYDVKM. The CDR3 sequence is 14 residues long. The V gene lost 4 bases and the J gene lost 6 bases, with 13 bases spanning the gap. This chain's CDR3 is CASSSTSIGNEQFF. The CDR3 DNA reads TGTGCCAGCAGTTCCACGTCAATAGGCAATGAGCAGTTCTTC.

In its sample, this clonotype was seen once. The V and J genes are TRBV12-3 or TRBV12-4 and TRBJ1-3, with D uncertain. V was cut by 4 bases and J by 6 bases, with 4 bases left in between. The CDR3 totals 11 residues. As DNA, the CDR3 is TGTGCCAGCAGTTCTCCAAACACCATATATTTT. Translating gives CASSSPNTIYF.

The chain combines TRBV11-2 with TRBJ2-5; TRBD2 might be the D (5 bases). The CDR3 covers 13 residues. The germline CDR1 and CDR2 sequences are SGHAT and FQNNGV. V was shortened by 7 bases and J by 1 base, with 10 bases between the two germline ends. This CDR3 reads CASKRFGQETQYF. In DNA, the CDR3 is TGTGCCAGCAAGCGGTTTGGCCAAGAGACCCAGTACTTC. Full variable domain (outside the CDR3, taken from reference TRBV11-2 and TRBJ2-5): EAGVAQSPRYKIIEKRQSVAFWCNPISGHATLYWYQQILGQGPKLLIQFQNNGVVDDSQLPKDRFSAERLKGVDSTLKIQPAKLEDSAVYLCASKRFGQETQYFGPGTRLLVL.

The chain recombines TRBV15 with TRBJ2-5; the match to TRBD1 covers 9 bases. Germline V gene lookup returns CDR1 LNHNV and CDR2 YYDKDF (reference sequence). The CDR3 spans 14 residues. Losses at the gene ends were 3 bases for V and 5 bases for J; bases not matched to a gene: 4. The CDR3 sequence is CATSSRQGEETQYF. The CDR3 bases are TGTGCCACCAGCAGCAGACAGGGGGAGGAGACCCAGTACTTC.

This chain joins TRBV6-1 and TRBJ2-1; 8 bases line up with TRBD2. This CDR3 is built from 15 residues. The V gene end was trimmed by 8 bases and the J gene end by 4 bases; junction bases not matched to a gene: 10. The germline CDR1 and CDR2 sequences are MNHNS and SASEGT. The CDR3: CASLPRAGGYNEQFF. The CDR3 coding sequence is TGTGCCAGCCTCCCGCGGGCGGGGGGTTACAATGAGCAGTTCTTC.

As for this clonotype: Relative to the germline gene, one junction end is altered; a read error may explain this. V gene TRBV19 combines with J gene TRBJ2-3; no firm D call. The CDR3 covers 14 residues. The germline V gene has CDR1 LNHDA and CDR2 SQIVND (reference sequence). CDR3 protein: CASSIVSSTETQYF. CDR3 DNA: TGTGCCAGTAGTATTGTTAGCAGCACAGAGACGCAGTATTTT.